This entry lists 30 T cell receptor beta chains sequenced from one sample in a study of cytomegalovirus exposure and HLA in healthy donors. The PCR contained 60 Vbeta and 13 Jbeta primers. Measured with immunoSEQ multiplex PCR; TCRdb has only the in-frame clones, and not every one. The table lists 150,000 to 200,000 clones, roughly 79% of them singletons, with about 2.1% in the top ten. The sample comprised PBMCs. Every receptor here comes from a man aged 30 to 45 in good health and CMV-seronegative.

This clone was detected only a few times. The chain uses TRBV4-1 and TRBJ2-7; the D gene is possibly TRBD1 (7 bases). Looked up from germline, CDR1 is MGHRA and CDR2 is YSYEKL. V lost 3 bases and J lost 2, with 17 bases in between. The CDR3 length is 16 residues. CDR3 sequence reads: CASSHRQGGRAYEQYF. The CDR3 DNA follows: TGCGCCAGCAGCCATCGACAGGGAGGTCGGGCCTACGAGCAGTACTTC.

This clone was seen a single time. DNA for the CDR3: TGTGCCAGCGCGAAATCGGGGGCCGGGGAGCTGTTTTTT. Translation gives CASAKSGAGELFF. V usage is TRBV6-5 and J usage is TRBJ2-2, with a weak D call TRBD2 (6 bases). Trimming shortened V by 8 bases and J by 6 bases, and 13 bases separated the two germline ends. This CDR3 is 13 amino acids long. Germline V gives CDR1 MNHEY, CDR2 SVGAGI.

J is TRBJ2-7 and V is TRBV5-5, with 7 bases identical to TRBD1. The CDR3 has 15 residues. J lost 4 bases, V lost 4 bases, and 11 bases had no gene match. Germline values: CDR1 SGHKS, CDR2 YYEKEE (reference sequence). The CDR3 DNA is TGTGCCAGCAGCCAAACGACAGGGACGTCGTACGAGCAGTACTTC. Encoded protein: CASSQTTGTSYEQYF.

The chain combines TRBV5-1 with TRBJ1-5; D gene ambiguous. The CDR3 contains 15 residues. V was trimmed by 0 bases and J by 7 bases, leaving 14 bases between them. From germline, CDR1 is SGHRS and CDR2 YFSETQ. CDR3 in amino acids: CASSLGVGHGQPQHF. CDR3 nucleotide sequence: TGCGCCAGCAGCTTGGGGGTTGGGCACGGCCAGCCCCAGCATTTT.

This clone has just one count. The chain joins TRBV29-1 to TRBJ2-7; 9 positions agree with TRBD2. This CDR3 is 14 amino acids long. V gave up 6 bases and J gave up 4 bases; unmatched junction bases: 10. Germline CDR1 and CDR2: SQVTM and ANQGSEA. The CDR3 region has the DNA TGCAGCGTCGTACTCCAGACTAGCGGTTACGAGCAGTACTTC. This encodes CSVVLQTSGYEQYF.

The chain couples TRBV19 to TRBJ2-6, with D perhaps matching TRBD2 (6 bases). CDR1 is LNHDA, CDR2 SQIVND, per germline (reference sequence). The CDR3 spans 16 residues. Trimming stripped 7 bases from V and 0 bases from J, with 13 bases between. CDR3 bases: TGTGCCAGTACCGCGGCGGGGTTCTCTGGGGCCAACGTCCTGACTTTC. This codes for CASTAAGFSGANVLTF.

The rearrangement joins TRBV5-5 to TRBJ2-1; D is possibly TRBD2 (5 bases). This CDR3 is 14 amino acids long. Germline lookup yields CDR1 SGHKS and CDR2 YYEKEE (reference sequence). V was shortened by 0 bases and J by 8 bases, with 12 bases between the two germline ends. CDR3 DNA sequence: TGTGCCAGCAGCTTGGAAGGAGGAAGCTATGAGCAGTTCTTC. As protein: CASSLEGGSYEQFF. The variable domain in full, completed from reference TRBV5-5 and TRBJ2-1, reads DAGVTQSPTHLIKTRGQQVTLRCSPISGHKSVSWYQQVLGQGPQFIFQYYEKEERGRGNFPDRFSARQFPNYSSELNVNALLLGDSALYLCASSLEGGSYEQFFGPGTRLTVL.

The chain couples TRBV5-1 to TRBJ2-1; no firm D call. V lost 0 bases and J lost 8, with 9 bases in between. CDR1 is SGHRS and CDR2 is YFSETQ in the germline V gene. The CDR3 has 13 amino acids. CDR3: CASSLAGVYEQFF. The CDR3 DNA sequence: TGCGCCAGCAGCTTGGCCGGTGTGTATGAGCAGTTCTTC.

V and J are TRBV4-1 and TRBJ2-5; 13 bases are shared with TRBD2. Per germline, CDR1 MGHRA and CDR2 YSYEKL. The ends lost 2 bases at V and 4 bases at J; junction bases unmatched: 7. This CDR3 is built from 17 residues. DNA for the CDR3: TGCGCCAGCAGCCAACCTAGGACTAGCGGGAGAGGAGAGACCCAGTACTTC. Protein product: CASSQPRTSGRGETQYF.

The chain recombines TRBV6-4 with TRBJ2-3, with TRBD2 identical over 11 bases. V was pared by 4 bases and J by 3 bases, with 3 bases of the junction left unmatched. The germline gives CDR1 MRHNA, CDR2 SNTAGT. This CDR3 is 15 amino acids long. This CDR3 is CASSVRTSGTDTQYF. DNA of the CDR3: TGTGCCAGCAGTGTTAGGACTAGCGGGACAGATACGCAGTATTTT.

This clone was counted a single time. The chain employs TRBV6-4 and TRBJ2-2; the match to TRBD1 covers 9 bases. V shed 0 bases, J shed 6 bases, and the junction held 5 bases outside the gene matches. The CDR3 runs to 16 residues. Germline CDR1 is MRHNA and CDR2 is SNTAGT. CDR3 bases: TGTGCCAGCAGTGACTCCACAGGGGGCGCCCCCGGGGAGCTGTTTTTT. Encoded protein: CASSDSTGGAPGELFF.

CDR3 sequence reads: CSASRDRSTDTQYF. The CDR3 DNA is TGCAGCGCCAGCCGGGACAGGAGCACAGATACGCAGTATTTT. V usage is TRBV29-1 and J usage is TRBJ2-3; 8 bases are shared with TRBD1. V lost 7 bases and J lost 0; bases outside the gene matches: 6. Per the germline V gene, CDR1 is SQVTM and CDR2 is ANQGSEA. The CDR3 runs 14 residues.

The CDR3 coding sequence is TGTGCCTGGAGCGGGACAGCTGAAAAACTGTTTTTT. The encoded protein is CAWSGTAEKLFF. The V gene is TRBV30, the J gene TRBJ1-4; TRBD1 agrees at 7 bases. With V trimmed by 3 bases and J by 7 bases, 2 bases remained unmatched. The CDR3 sequence is 12 residues long. In germline, CDR1 is GTSNPN, CDR2 SVGIG (reference sequence).

The V and J genes are TRBV9 and TRBJ2-3, with TRBD1 as a possible D gene (6 bases). The V end was cut by 0 bases, the J end by 0 bases, with 11 bases between. Germline CDR1 reads SGDLS; CDR2 reads YYNGEE. The CDR3 contains 16 residues. CDR3 coding DNA: TGTGCCAGCAGCGTAGTTGGGGGCGGGAGCACAGATACGCAGTATTTT. Residues: CASSVVGGGSTDTQYF.

The chain carries TRBV29-1 and TRBJ2-7; 9 bases are shared with TRBD2. Losses at the gene ends were 5 bases for V and 0 bases for J; bases not matched to a gene: 11. Per the germline V gene, CDR1 is SQVTM and CDR2 is ANQGSEA. CDR3 length: 16 residues. As DNA, the CDR3 is TGCAGCGTTAAAGCGACTAGCGGTTCTAGCTCCTACGAGCAGTACTTC. This encodes CSVKATSGSSSYEQYF.

The V gene is TRBV27, the J gene TRBJ2-2; D gene uncertain. Between the trimmed V and J ends, which lost 5 bases and 1 base, there was a span of 11 bases. This CDR3 is 15 amino acids long. Germline values: CDR1 MNHEY, CDR2 SMNVEV (reference sequence). CDR3 sequence: CASSRWRQNTGELFF. As DNA, the CDR3 is TGTGCCAGCAGTCGGTGGCGGCAGAACACCGGGGAGCTGTTTTTT.

The chain is built from TRBV28 and TRBJ2-7; D might be TRBD2 (7 bases). The CDR3 is 15 amino acids. The V gene lost 5 bases and the J gene lost 6 bases, with 20 bases spanning the gap. Germline V gene lookup returns CDR1 MDHEN and CDR2 SYDVKM. The CDR3 region has the DNA TGTGCCAGCAGTAGGGGGACTAATAGGGGCCTCGAGCAGTACTTC. As protein: CASSRGTNRGLEQYF.

The rearrangement links TRBV7-8 to TRBJ2-5; tentatively, D is TRBD1 (5 bases). The V and J ends lost 0 bases and 5 bases respectively, with 13 bases between them. The CDR3 extends over 15 amino acids. Germline V lookup: CDR1 SGHVS, CDR2 FQNEAQ. CDR3 DNA sequence: TGTGCCAGCAGCTTAGCCCTTCAGGGTAGGGAGACCCAGTACTTC. Translation: CASSLALQGRETQYF.

This sequence joins TRBV4-2 and TRBJ1-5; 8 bases match TRBD1. Germline CDR1 reads LGHNA; CDR2 reads YNFKEQ. CDR3 length equals 14 residues. V was clipped by 0 bases and J by 6 bases; unmatched bases: 1. The CDR3 loop is CASSQEQGAQPQHF. DNA for the CDR3: TGTGCCAGCAGCCAAGAGCAGGGGGCTCAGCCCCAGCATTTT.

The chain recombines TRBV5-1 with TRBJ1-6, with D tentatively TRBD1 (5 bases). Germline-derived CDR1 and CDR2 are SGHRS and YFSETQ. V gave up 6 bases and J gave up 7 bases, with 14 bases separating them. The length of the CDR3 is 14 residues. In DNA, the CDR3 is TGCGCCAGCAACGGACAAGGGCCAAATTCACCCCTCCACTTT. Protein sequence: CASNGQGPNSPLHF.

V and J are TRBV29-1 and TRBJ2-1; no firm D call. The CDR3 is 9 amino acids. The germline CDR1 and CDR2 sequences are SQVTM and ANQGSEA. V was clipped by 6 bases and J by 5 bases, with 2 bases between them. CDR3 coding DNA: TGCAGCGTCAACAATGAGCAGTTCTTC. Protein: CSVNNEQFF.

The gene calls are TRBV7-9 and TRBJ2-5; unclear D gene. The ends were cut back, 2 bases at V and 5 bases at J, with 15 bases in the middle. Germline V CDR1 and CDR2: SEHNR, FQNEAQ (reference sequence). The CDR3 consists of 15 residues. Here the CDR3 reads CASSLKQPAKETQYF. The DNA of the CDR3 is TGTGCCAGCAGCTTAAAACAGCCCGCTAAGGAGACCCAGTACTTC.

This chain links TRBV5-1 with TRBJ2-7; no definite D call. Trimming left V 2 bases short and J 5 bases short, with 11 bases between. CDR3 length: 13 amino acids. Germline V CDR1 and CDR2: SGHRS, YFSETQ. The CDR3 loop reads CASSFTLPDEQYF. Here the CDR3 DNA reads TGCGCCAGCAGCTTTACCCTTCCGGACGAGCAGTACTTC.

The genes are TRBV6-4 and TRBJ2-3; a weak D match, TRBD2 (6 bases). V lost 5 bases and J 6 bases, leaving 15 bases between the germline ends. CDR3 length equals 14 residues. The germline CDR1 and CDR2 sequences are MRHNA and SNTAGT. Here the CDR3 reads CASSPTGGRDTQYF. The CDR3, as DNA: TGTGCCAGCAGTCCCACAGGAGGGCGGGATACGCAGTATTTT.

This clone was seen a few times. The V gene is TRBV5-1, the J gene TRBJ2-3, with 15 bases that match TRBD2. The CDR3 length is 17 residues. CDR1 and CDR2 (germline): SGHRS, YFSETQ. V lost 3 bases, J lost 6 bases, and 8 bases stayed unmatched. The CDR3 protein is CASSSGLAGGPPDTQYF. In nucleotides, the CDR3 is TGCGCCAGCAGCTCGGGACTAGCGGGAGGCCCCCCCGATACGCAGTATTTT.

The chain uses TRBV6-1 and TRBJ2-3; tentative D call: TRBD2 (6 bases). The germline V gene has CDR1 MNHNS and CDR2 SASEGT. V lost 4 bases to trimming and J lost 10 bases, with 15 bases between them. This CDR3 has 13 residues. The CDR3 region is CASSAPGLYAQYF. DNA for the CDR3: TGTGCCAGCAGTGCCCCGGGACTCTATGCGCAGTATTTT.

The chain recombines TRBV27 with TRBJ2-2; D possibly corresponds to TRBD2 (6 bases). Germline V gene sequence: CDR1 MNHEY, CDR2 SMNVEV (reference sequence). The CDR3 sequence is 15 residues long. V lost 2 bases and J 6 bases, leaving 13 bases between the germline ends. The CDR3 loop reads CASSLEEGVAGELFF. CDR3 nucleotides: TGTGCCAGCAGTTTAGAGGAGGGAGTGGCCGGGGAGCTGTTTTTT.

The rearrangement joins TRBV28 to TRBJ1-1; TRBD1 matches at 7 bases. The CDR3 extends over 14 amino acids. Losses at the gene ends were 2 bases for V and 1 base for J; bases not matched to a gene: 1. Germline V CDR1 and CDR2: MDHEN, SYDVKM. The CDR3 nucleotides are TGTGCCAGCAGTTTAGACAGGGCGAACACTGAAGCTTTCTTT. It encodes CASSLDRANTEAFF.

This clone was seen a single time. This sample includes further DNA sequences coding for the same CDR3. The J gene is TRBJ2-7, the V gene TRBV14; D gene unclear. The germline gives CDR1 SGHDN, CDR2 FVKESK. V was shortened by 0 bases and J by 3 bases, with 6 bases between the two germline ends. The CDR3 has 13 amino acids. The CDR3 nucleotides are TGTGCCAGCAGCCAAGACAGCGTCTACGAGCAGTACTTC. Protein product: CASSQDSVYEQYF.

The chain is built from TRBV9 and TRBJ1-2; 11 bases fit TRBD1. CDR3 size: 13 residues. The germline gives CDR1 SGDLS, CDR2 YYNGEE. Trimming removed 4 bases from V and 8 bases from J; junction bases left unmatched: 4. CDR3 region: CASSPGQGEGYTF. In DNA, the CDR3 is TGTGCCAGCAGCCCGGGACAGGGGGAAGGCTACACCTTC.